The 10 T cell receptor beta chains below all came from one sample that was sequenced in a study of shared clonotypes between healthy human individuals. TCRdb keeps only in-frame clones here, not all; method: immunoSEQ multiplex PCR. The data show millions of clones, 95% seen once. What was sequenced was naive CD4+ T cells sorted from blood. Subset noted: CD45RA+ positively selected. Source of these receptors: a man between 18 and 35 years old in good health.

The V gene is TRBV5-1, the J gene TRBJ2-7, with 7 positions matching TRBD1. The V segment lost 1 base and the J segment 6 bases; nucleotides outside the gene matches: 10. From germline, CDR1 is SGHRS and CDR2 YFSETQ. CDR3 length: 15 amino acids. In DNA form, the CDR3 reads TGCGCCAGCAGCTTGAACCGACAGGGTTCGGTCGAGCAGTACTTC. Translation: CASSLNRQGSVEQYF.

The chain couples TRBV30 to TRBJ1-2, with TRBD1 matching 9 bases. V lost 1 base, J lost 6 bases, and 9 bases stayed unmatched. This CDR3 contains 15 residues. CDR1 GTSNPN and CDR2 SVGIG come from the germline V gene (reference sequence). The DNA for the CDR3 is TGTGCCTGGAGTGGCGGGACAGGGAAGACTGATGGCTACACCTTC. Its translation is CAWSGGTGKTDGYTF.

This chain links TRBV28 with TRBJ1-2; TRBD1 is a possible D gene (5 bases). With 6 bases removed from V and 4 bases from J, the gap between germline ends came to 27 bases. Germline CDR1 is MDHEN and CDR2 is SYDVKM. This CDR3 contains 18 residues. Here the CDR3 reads CASRPSSWSKEGLYGYTF. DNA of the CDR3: TGTGCCAGCAGGCCCTCCTCGTGGTCCAAAGAGGGGCTCTATGGCTACACCTTC.

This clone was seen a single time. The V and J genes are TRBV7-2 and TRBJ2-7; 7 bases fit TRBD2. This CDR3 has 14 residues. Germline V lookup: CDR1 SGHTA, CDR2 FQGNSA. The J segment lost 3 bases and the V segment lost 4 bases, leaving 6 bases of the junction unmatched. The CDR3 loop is CASSSQTSYYEQYF. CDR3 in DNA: TGTGCCAGCAGCTCTCAGACTAGCTACTACGAGCAGTACTTC.

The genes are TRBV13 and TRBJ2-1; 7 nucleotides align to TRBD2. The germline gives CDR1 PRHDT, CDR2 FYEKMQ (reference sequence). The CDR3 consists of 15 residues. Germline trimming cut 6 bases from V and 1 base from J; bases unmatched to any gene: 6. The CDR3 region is CASRLLAASYNEQFF. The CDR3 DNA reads TGTGCCAGCAGGTTGCTAGCGGCTTCCTACAATGAGCAGTTCTTC.

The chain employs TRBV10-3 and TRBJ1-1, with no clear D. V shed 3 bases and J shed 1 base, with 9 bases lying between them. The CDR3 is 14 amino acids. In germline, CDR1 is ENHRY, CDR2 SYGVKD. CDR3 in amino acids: CAISENGKNTEAFF. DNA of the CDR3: TGTGCCATCAGTGAAAACGGAAAGAACACTGAAGCTTTCTTT.

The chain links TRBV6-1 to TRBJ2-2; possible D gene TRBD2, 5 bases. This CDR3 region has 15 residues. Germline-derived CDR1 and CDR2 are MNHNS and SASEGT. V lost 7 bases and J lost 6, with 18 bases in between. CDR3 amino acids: CASIPTVGLPGELFF. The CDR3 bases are TGTGCCAGCATTCCGACGGTCGGACTCCCCGGGGAGCTGTTTTTT.

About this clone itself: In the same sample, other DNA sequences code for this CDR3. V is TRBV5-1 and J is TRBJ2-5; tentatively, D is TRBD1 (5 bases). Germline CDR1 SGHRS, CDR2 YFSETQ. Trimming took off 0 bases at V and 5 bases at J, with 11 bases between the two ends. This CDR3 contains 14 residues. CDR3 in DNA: TGCGCCAGCAGCTTGGGTTCAGGGCAGGAGACCCAGTACTTC. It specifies CASSLGSGQETQYF.

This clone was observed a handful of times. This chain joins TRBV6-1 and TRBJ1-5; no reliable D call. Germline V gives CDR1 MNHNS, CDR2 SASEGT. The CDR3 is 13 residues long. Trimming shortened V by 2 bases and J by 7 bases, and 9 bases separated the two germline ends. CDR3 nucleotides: TGTGCCAGCAGTGAACTTCCGGGCCAGCCCCAGCATTTT. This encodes CASSELPGQPQHF.

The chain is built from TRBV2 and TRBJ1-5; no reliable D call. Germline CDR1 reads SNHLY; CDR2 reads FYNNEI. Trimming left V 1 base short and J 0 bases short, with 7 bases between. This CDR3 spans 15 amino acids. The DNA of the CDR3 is TGTGCCAGCAGTGAAGTGGGAAATAGCAATCAGCCCCAGCATTTT. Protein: CASSEVGNSNQPQHF.